This TCR beta chain originates from a study of T cell repertoires in ileal Crohn's disease. This CDR3 region has 15 residues. Germline V lookup: CDR1 SEHNR, CDR2 FQNEAQ (reference sequence). The V gene end was trimmed by 4 bases and the J gene end by 2 bases; junction bases not matched to a gene: 4. The repertoire was sequenced with immunoSEQ multiplex PCR; TCRdb's copy has only in-frame clones and lacks some. Here the sample spans about 17,000 clones, approximately 87% being singletons. This chain joins TRBV7-9 and TRBJ1-2; 10 bases align to TRBD1. The sequenced sample consisted of ileal tissue. The TCR comes from an adult with Crohn's disease. The CDR3 here is CASSSGDRGNYGYTF. CDR3 coding DNA: TGTGCCAGCAGCTCCGGGGACAGGGGAAACTATGGCTACACCTTC. The complete variable domain, with remaining parts taken from reference TRBV7-9 and TRBJ1-2, reads DTGVSQNPRHKITKRGQNVTFRCDPISEHNRLYWYRQTLGQGPEFLTYFQNEAQLEKSRLLSDRFSAERPKGSFSTLEIQRTEQGDSAMYLCASSSGDRGNYGYTFGSGTRLTVV.